This entry is about one T cell receptor (beta chain). Its antigen remains unidentified. V was trimmed by 7 bases and J by 3 bases, leaving 12 bases between them. Germline V gives CDR1 SQVTM, CDR2 ANQGSEA. This CDR3 has 12 amino acids. This sample is drawn from a study of blood T cells in healthy people across ages. Study observations and caveats: Naive CD4+ cells and diversity were both higher in long-lived donors than in aged donors. Roughly linear age-related decline in beta diversity appeared, significant by age about 40.

The authors drew around 11 milliliters of peripheral blood from each donor. A second PCR of roughly 7 to 11 cycles used a sample-barcoded 5' primer and a J-beta primer mix. One entry per CDR3 protein, called by TCRdb with MiXCR from the 5' RACE reads. The table records hundreds of thousands of distinct CDR3 sequences, 21% of them present only once. The genes are TRBV29-1 and TRBJ1-1; D ambiguous. Sequences were obtained from blood. This TCR came from a man aged 65-85 years in good health. The CDR3 nucleotides read TGCAGCGCCACTGGATTGGACACTGAAGCTTTCTTT. The encoded protein is CSATGLDTEAFF.